Detailed here is one T cell receptor (beta chain). The antigen it binds to is not known. No base quality information exists; no much larger clone differs at one position. Libraries were prepared through the immunoSEQ multiplex PCR assay. TCRdb limited this immuneACCESS table to in-frame rearrangements with V and J called. A share of clones is missing; checked studies link under half to unresolved V genes, and the rest is unexplained. The sample table shows 68,000 or so clones, and 83% are seen once. About a sixth of the sample rests with the top ten. This entry belongs to a study of control samples from healthy donors and cancer patients (dated by TCRdb to 2019 to 2021). Per the germline V gene, SGDLS is the CDR1 and YYNGEE is the CDR2. The CDR3, from cysteine to phenylalanine, totals 16 residues. Only the CDR3 portion is preserved as DNA: 48 bases, with reading frame beginning at the first base. V and J are truncated by 4 bases and 0 bases respectively, leaving an intervening sequence of 14 bases.

The source material was blood. The clonotype was recovered from a man aged 55 to 69 in good health. This chain joins TRBV9 to TRBJ2-1, with an unclear D gene assignment. CDR3 region: CASSPLISFSYNEQFF. The bases read TGTGCCAGCAGCCCACTGATTTCTTTCTCCTACAATGAGCAGTTCTTC.